The clone carrying this T cell receptor (beta chain) was counted between two and nine times. Its cognate antigen is unknown. This specimen comes from a study of vaccination and CD4 T cells after COVID-19. Treatment here: roughly nine-day PBMC culture with coronavirus spike peptide pools or control peptides (ViraFEST assay). The CDR3 sequence is 14 residues long. V was clipped by 2 bases and J by 8 bases, with 15 bases between them. Per germline, CDR1 MNHEY and CDR2 SVGAGI. Cultured CD4+ T cell DNA was sequenced using the Oncomine TCR Beta short-read assay. TCRdb reprocessed the PCR reads via MiXCR and lists one record per CDR3 protein. The sample contains roughly 4,400 distinct CDR3 sequences, about half of which appear only once.

Sequencing used CD4+ T cells from blood, cultured in vitro. The clonotype comes from a human donor who had recovered from COVID-19. The chain couples TRBV6-5 to TRBJ1-2; D possibly corresponds to TRBD1 (5 bases). The CDR3 is CASSYRTGFEGYTF. In DNA, the CDR3 is TGTGCCAGCAGTTACCGAACAGGTTTTGAAGGCTACACCTTC.